One sample yielded the 30 T cell receptor beta chains listed below, sequenced in a study of blood T cells in healthy people across ages. It was with a sample-barcoded 5' primer and a J-beta primer mix that a second PCR of roughly 6 to 11 cycles was run. Each CDR3 protein is one row after TCRdb ran MiXCR on the 5' RACE reads. The sample carries 1.2 million to 1.5 million distinct CDR3 sequences, 45% to 70% recorded once. The sequenced sample was blood. The receptors derive from a man aged 18 to 35 in good health.

The chain combines TRBV20-1 with TRBJ2-5; 7 bases align to TRBD2. CDR3 length: 15 amino acids. V lost 3 bases to trimming and J lost 0 bases; unmatched junction nucleotides: 7. Germline loops: CDR1 DFQATT, CDR2 SNEGSKA (reference sequence). DNA of the CDR3: TGCAGTGCTAGCAGCGGGGCTAGGTACCAAGAGACCCAGTACTTC. Encoded protein: CSASSGARYQETQYF.

In its sample, this clonotype was seen a few times. The genes are TRBV29-1 and TRBJ2-3, with a tentative D call TRBD2 (5 bases). This CDR3 contains 13 residues. The germline CDR1 and CDR2 sequences are SQVTM and ANQGSEA. Trimming removed 5 bases at V and 10 bases at J, with 19 bases between. The CDR3 DNA is TGCAGCGTTTCCAGCCCAGTGGAGGCCTCGCAGTATTTT. Translated, it gives CSVSSPVEASQYF.

This chain uses TRBV25-1 with TRBJ1-1; 8 nucleotides agree with TRBD1. The germline V gene has CDR1 MGHDK and CDR2 SYGVNS. V lost 4 bases to trimming and J lost 6 bases; unmatched junction nucleotides: 19. The CDR3 totals 18 residues. CDR3 DNA: TGTGCCAGCAGTGTTTTTGAAGGGGGGGAACAGGGGGGTTCTGAAGCTTTCTTT. This sequence encodes CASSVFEGGEQGGSEAFF.

This sequence joins TRBV6-2 or TRBV6-3 and TRBJ2-1; TRBD1 is a possible D gene (5 bases). Germline V CDR1 and CDR2: MNHEY, SVGEGT. V shed 2 bases and J shed 8 bases, with 16 bases lying between them. This CDR3 spans 15 amino acids. The CDR3 sequence is CASSYPAGSGHEQFF. As DNA, the CDR3 is TGTGCCAGCAGTTACCCTGCAGGGTCCGGCCATGAGCAGTTCTTC.

The V call is TRBV13, the J call TRBJ1-4; D is perhaps TRBD1 (6 bases). The V and J ends lost 5 bases and 8 bases respectively, with 12 bases between them. The germline V gene encodes CDR1 PRHDT and CDR2 FYEKMQ (reference sequence). The CDR3 consists of 13 residues. The CDR3 here is CASSVEGEEKLFF. The CDR3 nucleotides are TGTGCCAGCAGCGTAGAGGGGGAGGAAAAACTGTTTTTT.

The V and J genes are TRBV11-2 and TRBJ2-7, with TRBD1 matching over 12 bases. This CDR3 comprises 17 residues. V lost 1 base to trimming and J lost 3 bases; unmatched junction nucleotides: 7. Per germline, CDR1 SGHAT and CDR2 FQNNGV. The CDR3 DNA sequence: TGTGCCAGCAGCTTAGGGGGACAGGGGGCCCCCATCTACGAGCAGTACTTC. Translating it yields CASSLGGQGAPIYEQYF.

This chain uses TRBV6-5 with TRBJ1-2; TRBD1 matches 8 bases. There are 14 residues in the CDR3. V was pared by 5 bases and J by 8 bases, with 10 bases of the junction left unmatched. Germline CDR1 MNHEY, CDR2 SVGAGI. In DNA, the CDR3 is TGTGCCAGCAGTGTAGAGGACAGGGCGCACGGCTACACCTTC. It encodes CASSVEDRAHGYTF.

A remark on this clonotype: It may be a read error: a sequence one base away is much more abundant. The gene calls are TRBV7-2 and TRBJ2-5, with D perhaps TRBD2 (5 bases). Trimming stripped 4 bases from V and 11 bases from J, with 20 bases between. Germline CDR1 is SGHTA and CDR2 is FQGNSA. The length of the CDR3 is 14 residues. The CDR3 sequence is CASSSPRGNNEQYF. CDR3 nucleotide sequence: TGTGCCAGCAGCTCCCCCCGGGGAAACAATGAGCAGTACTTC. Full variable domain (remainder filled in from reference TRBV7-2 and TRBJ2-5): GAGVSQSPSNKVTEKGKDVELRCDPISGHTALYWYRQSLGQGLEFLIYFQGNSAPDKSGLPSDRFSAERTGGSVSTLTIQRTQQEDSAVYLCASSSPRGNNEQYFGPGTRLLVL.

The genes are TRBV3-1 and TRBJ2-1, with TRBD2 matching 10 bases. This CDR3 comprises 14 residues. Germline CDR1 and CDR2: LGHDT and YNNKEL (reference sequence). J lost 10 bases, V lost 4 bases, and 7 bases had no gene match. The chain's CDR3 is CASSPFLAGVEQFF. DNA for the CDR3: TGTGCCAGCAGCCCCTTTCTAGCGGGGGTCGAGCAGTTCTTC.

The chain recombines TRBV10-3 with TRBJ2-1; D gene uncertain. Germline V lookup: CDR1 ENHRY, CDR2 SYGVKD. Trimming shortened V by 8 bases and J by 2 bases, and 10 bases separated the two germline ends. The CDR3 has 13 amino acids. CDR3 residues: CAIFDIAYNEQFF. The CDR3 bases are TGTGCCATCTTTGACATAGCCTACAATGAGCAGTTCTTC.

V gene TRBV2 combines with J gene TRBJ1-2, with TRBD1 as a possible D gene (5 bases). Per the germline V gene, CDR1 is SNHLY and CDR2 is FYNNEI. Deletions cut 6 bases from V and 5 bases from J, with 16 bases between. The CDR3 has 14 residues. Here the CDR3 reads CASRGDGLVYGYTF. CDR3 sequence (DNA): TGTGCCAGCAGGGGGGACGGATTGGTATATGGCTACACCTTC.

In this sample, this clonotype turned up a few times. The CDR3 DNA follows: TGTGCCAGCAGTTACCGCGAGGGCCAGTCAGGGGAGCAGTTCTTC. This translates into CASSYREGQSGEQFF. The genes are TRBV6-6 and TRBJ2-1, with D perhaps being TRBD1 or TRBD2 (5 bases each). CDR1 MNHNY and CDR2 SVGAGI come from the germline V gene (reference sequence). V was pared by 2 bases and J by 10 bases, with 18 bases between. CDR3 length: 15 amino acids.

The chain has TRBV19 and TRBJ1-2; D unclear. V lost 7 bases and J lost 4, with 13 bases in between. CDR1 LNHDA and CDR2 SQIVND come from the germline V gene (reference sequence). This CDR3 is built from 13 residues. In DNA form, the CDR3 reads TGTGCCAGTATGCCCTCAGGCACCTATGGCTACACCTTC. It translates to CASMPSGTYGYTF.

This chain links TRBV25-1 with TRBJ2-5; a weak D match, TRBD1 (5 bases). The CDR3 consists of 15 residues. V was clipped by 4 bases and J by 0 bases, with 12 bases between them. Germline values: CDR1 MGHDK, CDR2 SYGVNS. The CDR3, as DNA: TGTGCCAGCAGTGTAGGGGTCGCGTACCAAGAGACCCAGTACTTC. Residues: CASSVGVAYQETQYF.

The chain recombines TRBV20-1 with TRBJ2-5; the D is unclear. Matching the DNA end better, TRBJ2-7 makes the J call doubtful. CDR1 DFQATT and CDR2 SNEGSKA come from the germline V gene (reference sequence). The CDR3 totals 14 residues. The CDR3, as DNA: TGCAGTGCTAGAGAAGGTGTGACAATTGGCGAGCAGTACTTC. Translated, it gives CSAREGVTIGEQYF.

The chain combines TRBV7-2 with TRBJ2-7; D gene uncertain. V was clipped by 2 bases and J by 6 bases, with 11 bases between them. Germline CDR1 is SGHTA and CDR2 is FQGNSA. The CDR3 runs to 13 residues. DNA for the CDR3: TGTGCCAGCAGCTTATCCGCCAGCACCGAGCAGTACTTC. Translation: CASSLSASTEQYF.

This clonotype occurred a few times. This chain links TRBV29-1 with TRBJ2-3; no definite D call. The ends were cut back, 5 bases at V and 1 base at J, with 7 bases in the middle. Germline V gives CDR1 SQVTM, CDR2 ANQGSEA. This CDR3 has 12 amino acids. This CDR3 is CSVRAGTDTQYF. The CDR3 nucleotides read TGCAGCGTTCGGGCAGGCACAGATACGCAGTATTTT.

The rearrangement links TRBV15 to TRBJ2-7; TRBD2 agrees at 8 bases. Germline V gene data show CDR1 as LNHNV and CDR2 as YYDKDF (reference sequence). After removal of 3 bases from V and 7 bases from J, the junction contained 20 bases not matched to a gene. The CDR3 is 18 amino acids. CDR3 loop: CATSRDSPSASGYNEQYF. Written as DNA, the CDR3 is TGTGCCACCAGCAGGGACTCCCCCTCGGCTAGCGGGTACAATGAGCAGTACTTC. The whole variable domain, remainder taken from reference TRBV15 and TRBJ2-7, is DAMVIQNPRYQVTQFGKPVTLSCSQTLNHNVMYWYQQKSSQAPKLLFHYYDKDFNNEADTPDNFQSRRPNTSFCFLDIRSPGLGDTAMYLCATSRDSPSASGYNEQYFGPGTRLTVT.

V is TRBV27 and J is TRBJ2-5, with TRBD2 as a possible D gene (7 bases). Germline CDR1 reads MNHEY; CDR2 reads SMNVEV (reference sequence). The CDR3 has 16 residues. Deletions cut 5 bases from V and 1 base from J, with 17 bases between. CDR3 in DNA: TGTGCCAGCAGTCTCACAGGGAGGGAGGGCCAAGAGACCCAGTACTTC. Encoded protein: CASSLTGREGQETQYF.

This clonotype appeared a few times. The genes are TRBV4-1 and TRBJ1-4; D unclear. The germline V and J ends were trimmed by 2 bases and 7 bases, with 8 bases remaining between them. Germline CDR1 reads MGHRA; CDR2 reads YSYEKL. The CDR3 runs to 13 residues. CDR3 amino acids: CASSQLIREKLFF. CDR3 in DNA: TGCGCCAGCAGCCAACTAATCCGTGAAAAACTGTTTTTT.

J is TRBJ2-1 and V is TRBV6-1; D could derive from TRBD1 or TRBD2 (5 bases each). V lost 7 bases to trimming and J lost 0 bases, with 22 bases between them. This CDR3 is built from 18 residues. The germline V gene has CDR1 MNHNS and CDR2 SASEGT. CDR3 sequence (DNA): TGTGCCAGCATCGGCAGCGGCGGACAAGACGGCTCCTACAATGAGCAGTTCTTC. Translated, it gives CASIGSGGQDGSYNEQFF.

This clonotype was seen just once. This rearrangement joins TRBV4-2 to TRBJ1-5, with D perhaps TRBD1 (6 bases). V gave up 1 base and J gave up 4 bases, with 11 bases separating them. CDR1 and CDR2 (germline): LGHNA, YNFKEQ. This CDR3 spans 15 amino acids. For the CDR3, the DNA is TGTGCCAGCAGCCAAGTCGGGACAAGTAATCAGCCCCAGCATTTT. Translated: CASSQVGTSNQPQHF.

This clonotype was counted a few times. The V and J genes are TRBV6-6 and TRBJ2-7; D is possibly TRBD1 (5 bases). Germline CDR1 MNHNY, CDR2 SVGAGI (reference sequence). V was shortened by 2 bases and J by 1 base, with 9 bases between the two germline ends. CDR3 length equals 14 residues. CDR3 bases: TGTGCCAGCAGTTACAGGGGTCGGTCCTACGAGCAGTACTTC. It yields the protein CASSYRGRSYEQYF.

The V call is TRBV20-1, the J call TRBJ2-3, with 12 bases fitting TRBD2. The CDR3 is 15 residues long. V was pared by 0 bases and J by 7 bases, with 5 bases of the junction left unmatched. The germline V gene encodes CDR1 DFQATT and CDR2 SNEGSKA (reference sequence). Here the CDR3 reads CSARDLGTSGHTQYF. The CDR3 nucleotides read TGCAGTGCTAGAGATCTAGGGACTAGCGGGCATACGCAGTATTTT.

This clonotype occurred a few times. J is TRBJ2-7 and V is TRBV14, with D tentatively TRBD1 (5 bases). The germline gives CDR1 SGHDN, CDR2 FVKESK. V was trimmed by 1 base and J by 0 bases, leaving 10 bases between them. CDR3 length equals 15 residues. DNA for the CDR3: TGTGCCAGCAGCCAAGTAACGGACACCTCCTACGAGCAGTACTTC. Its translation: CASSQVTDTSYEQYF.

The chain combines TRBV6-2 or TRBV6-3 with TRBJ2-7, with 7 nucleotides matching TRBD1. The CDR3 consists of 17 residues. From germline, CDR1 is MNHEY and CDR2 SVGEGT. The ends lost 4 bases at V and 1 base at J; junction bases unmatched: 13. CDR3 protein: CASSSLLSDRVSYEQYF. The CDR3 DNA follows: TGTGCCAGCAGTTCCCTCCTCTCCGACAGGGTATCCTACGAGCAGTACTTC.

The gene calls are TRBV15 and TRBJ2-7; D remains ambiguous. CDR3 length: 11 amino acids. Per the germline V gene, CDR1 is LNHNV and CDR2 is YYDKDF (reference sequence). Trimming stripped 1 base from V and 6 bases from J, with 4 bases between. CDR3 nucleotides: TGTGCCACCAGCAGAGGCCTCGAGCAGTACTTC. Amino acid sequence: CATSRGLEQYF.

This clonotype was seen once. V is TRBV6-6 and J is TRBJ1-6; tentative D call: TRBD1 (5 bases). Between the trimmed V and J ends, which lost 2 bases and 10 bases, there was a span of 15 bases. Germline lookup yields CDR1 MNHNY and CDR2 SVGAGI (reference sequence). This CDR3 contains 15 residues. CDR3 DNA sequence: TGTGCCAGCAGTTACGCCGACAGCTCGGACTCACCCCTCCACTTT. Translated: CASSYADSSDSPLHF.

Of note for this clonotype: A much larger clone sits a single nucleotide away, making a read error possible. V and J are TRBV20-1 and TRBJ2-1; 13 positions match TRBD2. The J segment lost 13 bases and the V segment lost 5 bases, leaving 17 bases of the junction unmatched. CDR3 length equals 16 residues. CDR1 DFQATT and CDR2 SNEGSKA come from the germline V gene (reference sequence). The CDR3 DNA is TGCAGTGCTTCCCGCGGGACTAGCGGGACACAAGAGACCCAGTTCTTC. It codes for CSASRGTSGTQETQFF.

In DNA form, the CDR3 reads TGCAGCGTCCGGGGCAGGGAGTTCGAGCAGTACTTC. Residues: CSVRGREFEQYF. This chain joins TRBV29-1 and TRBJ2-7; D could derive from TRBD1 or TRBD2 (5 bases each). Between the trimmed V and J ends, which lost 6 bases and 6 bases, there was a span of 15 bases. The length of the CDR3 is 12 residues. The V gene's germline CDR1 is SQVTM and CDR2 ANQGSEA.